The present entry profiles one T cell receptor (beta chain) with its context. It lacks a known antigen. Base qualities were left out, and no much larger clone turns up one base away. This entry comes from a study of CD8+CD57+ T cells in acquired aplastic anemia (dated by TCRdb to 2016 to 2019). Broadly, across the study: DNA extracted from sorted CD4+ and CD8+ cells had a mean of about 3.3 ug, with a range of roughly 0.2 to 30 ug. CD8+CD57+ expansion was defined as a frequency above the mean frequency observed in healthy subjects.

On the study overall, not on this receptor specifically: Twenty-nine CD8+ CDR3 sequences were found in both patients and controls but appeared to be highly expressed in patients and within the immunodominant clones of the patients. Patients and healthy controls showed no significant difference in CD8+ Simpson's diversity (P=0.060).

Genomic DNA was used as template for profiling of TCR beta VDJ combinations and CDR3 sequences. An Illumina HiSeq 2000 was used for TCR repertoire sequencing. Regarding the original processing steps: Repertoire assessment relied on Simpson's diversity index, CDR3 size and DJ length profiles, and TRBV/TRBJ rearrangement plots. The immunodominant clone was defined as the most abundant DNA sequence in deep sequencing data. CDR3 amino acid sequences were screened for sharing across subjects and compared with published repertoires and the VDJdb database. TCRdb's own reprocessing of the public reads used fastp at Q25 and MiXCR and kept productive beta chains. Duplicate CDR3 protein sequences are folded into a single record with the most common DNA and genes. The V and J calls follow TCRdb's processing rather than the paper's. This sample comprises fewer than 300,000 distinct CDR3 sequences, approximately 82% of them detected only once. Of the sample, over 35% falls within the top ten clones.

The germline V gene supplies CDR1 SGHRS and CDR2 YFSETQ. Counted from cysteine to phenylalanine, this CDR3 has 14 amino acids. The kept DNA is CDR3 alone, 42 bases in frame from the first base. V drops 4 bases and J drops 6 bases, leaving 15 bases in between. Flow cytometry had shown CD8+CD57+ cell expansion in the patients selected for sequencing. Every patient had a diagnosis of severe acquired aplastic anemia based on International Study of Aplastic Anemia and Agranulocytosis and Camitta criteria. No therapy had been received by the patients at the time of blood sampling. In the study, sorted CD4+ and CD8+ blood T cells from patients with severe aplastic anemia and from healthy subjects underwent deep sequencing of TCR repertoires. Patients were enrolled under clinicaltrials.gov protocols 00001620, 01623167, 00001397, 00071045, 00081523 and 00961064 in the USA. Ficoll-Paque density gradient centrifugation was used to isolate peripheral blood mononuclear cells. CD4+ and CD8+ T cells were sorted by FACS or magnetic beads before DNA extraction.

Sequencing was carried out using sorted CD4+, CD8+, or CD8+CD57+ T cells (not recorded which) from PBMCs. The clonotype comes from a human donor with aplastic anemia. This chain joins TRBV5-1 to TRBJ2-3; the D gene lacks a confident call. The CDR3 region has the sequence CASSPRRNTDTQYF. The nucleotide sequence reads TGCGCCAGCAGCCCACGGCGCAACACCGATACGCAGTATTTT. Full variable domain (CDR3 extended with the reference TRBV5-1 and TRBJ2-3 proteins): KAGVTQTPRYLIKTRGQQVTLSCSPISGHRSVSWYQQTPGQGLQFLFEYFSETQRNKGNFPGRFSGRQFSNSRSEMNVSTLELGDSALYLCASSPRRNTDTQYFGPGTRLTVL.